This T cell receptor beta chain is drawn from a study of vaccination and CD4 T cells after COVID-19. Germline loops: CDR1 SQVTM, CDR2 ANQGSEA. Trimming shortened V by 5 bases and J by 0 bases, and 13 bases separated the two germline ends. The CDR3 covers 14 residues. About this clonotype itself: The antigen remains undetermined.

Treatment specified: roughly ten-day PBMC culture with coronavirus spike peptide pools or control peptides (ViraFEST assay). Antigen-specific T cells were expanded with peptide pools by ViraFEST, and TCRs were then sequenced. The Oncomine TCR Beta short-read assay was what sequenced the DNA obtained from cultured CD4+ T cells. MiXCR, applied by TCRdb to the PCR reads, yields one record per CDR3 protein. In the table there are about 18,000 distinct CDR3 sequences, approximately 50% of which are singletons. The chain has TRBV29-1 and TRBJ2-5; D not resolved. Sample: CD4+ T cells from blood, cultured in vitro, taken after SARS-CoV-2 vaccination. This TCR came from a human donor who had recovered from COVID-19. This chain's CDR3 is CSVQRTAYQETQYF. CDR3 nucleotide sequence: TGCAGCGTTCAACGGACCGCGTACCAAGAGACCCAGTACTTC.